This TCR beta chain appears in the sequencing data of a study of T cell responses to AZD1222 COVID-19 vaccine (dated by TCRdb to about 2021). With respect to the entire study: TCR sequencing was performed for 233 trial participants, of whom 200 to 220 were given two doses of AZD1222 and some 26 were given two doses of MenACWY control vaccine. Trial participants were enrolled by age into 18-55, 56-69 and 70-plus year subgroups, with around 140, 26 and 57 TCR-sequenced participants respectively. Overall study results and their limits: A significant rise in spike-specific TCR breadth and depth was observed after two AZD1222 doses relative to day 0 and relative to MenACWY recipients. CD4 TCRs associated with the vaccine covered the entire spike protein, and the dominant responses were in regions 160-218 and 743-854. Most participants were white British and females outnumbered males, and the authors suggested that clonal diversity may have been underestimated. Conclusions about previously exposed vaccinees were limited because only a handful of AZD1222 recipients were SARS-CoV-2 seropositive at baseline. Reportedly, almost half of the unique spike-specific TCRs recognized epitopes lying outside the regions that are mutated in the B.1.351 and B.1.1.7 variants. Because no samples from the day 14 peak response were available, repertoires could be characterized only after the peak T cell response. The 56-69-year group was small, and its depth increase did not reach significance, likely because of low power.

The CDR3 regions of human TCRbeta chains were subjected to immunosequencing. Per the source publication's procedure: TCRs in the repertoires were compared against a reference library of SARS-CoV-2-specific TCRs that had been generated with the MIRA antigen-specificity platform. Breadth meant the fraction of unique TCRs that were SARS-CoV-2-associated, whereas depth meant the fraction of total T cells that were SARS-CoV-2-associated. Each spike-specific TCR was assigned to its reactive spike region and to a CD4 or CD8 class using the MIRA data. Log10-transformed breadth and depth values were compared by one-way ANOVA with Sidak's multiple comparisons tests. TCRdb took over this immuneACCESS table, retaining in-frame rearrangements with V and J assigned. Such tables are incomplete; in checked studies, under half of the missing clones stem from an unresolved V gene, and the remainder is unexplained. V and J calls and clone size come straight from that table; D and trimming were deduced from the DNA. Counted in this sample were 130,000 to 150,000 clones; 90% to 95% of them appeared once. The ten largest account for 9% to 15% of the sample.

Explained via the paper, the time point label denotes: sample from adult after SARS-CoV-2 infection, after symptom onset. A couple of convalescent COVID-19 patients, sampled after symptom onset from adults with prior SARS-CoV-2 infection, were also TCR-sequenced for comparison. On this clone: No cognate antigen has been identified for it. Nothing much larger sits one base from this clone, and base qualities are not available.

The trim is 6 bases for V and 8 bases for J, with a gap of 20 bases between the germline ends. The CDR3 sequence holds 15 residues, the cysteine and phenylalanine included. Of all the DNA, just the CDR3 is kept, 45 bases in frame from base 1. CDR1 is given as WSHSY and CDR2 as SAAADI, both from the germline V gene. Sample: peripheral blood, taken after recovery from COVID-19. The sequence links TRBV10-2 to TRBJ2-1, with the D gene call left open. This sequence originates from an adult who had recovered from COVID-19. The DNA is TGCGCCAGCAGGGCCGTCGTGCGTGCTGGGTATGAGCAGTTCTTC. This gives the protein CASRAVVRAGYEQFF.